The clone carrying this TCR beta chain has more than one count but fewer than ten. These data come from a study of blood T cell repertoires in COVID-19. Study as a whole: Samples of COVID-19 (acute and convalescent) were obtained from the United States, Italy and Spain. T cells, B-cell-depleted T cells, or PBMCs provided the cDNA or gDNA that served as material.

V was shortened by 5 bases and J by 10 bases, with 17 bases between the two germline ends. CDR1 and CDR2 (germline): SEHNR, FQNEAQ (reference sequence). The CDR3 is 13 residues long. Patients in Seattle were enrolled during active infection, then followed longitudinally. In the study's own analysis: Estimation of nucleated cell counts relied on the amplification of reference gene primers. Sequencing was performed with immunoSEQ multiplex PCR; in TCRdb, only in-frame clones are kept and a portion is missing. V and J calls and clone size are given by that table; D and trimming were obtained from the DNA. The sample holds 65,000 to 90,000 clones, roughly three quarters seen once.

The rearrangement joins TRBV7-9 to TRBJ1-1; D is perhaps TRBD1 (5 bases). Material for sequencing was peripheral blood. The receptor's source is a man in his 70s with COVID-19, enrolled during active disease. CDR3 residues: CASSQSLTAIAFF. Here the CDR3 DNA reads TGTGCCAGCAGCCAATCCTTGACAGCGATAGCTTTCTTT.